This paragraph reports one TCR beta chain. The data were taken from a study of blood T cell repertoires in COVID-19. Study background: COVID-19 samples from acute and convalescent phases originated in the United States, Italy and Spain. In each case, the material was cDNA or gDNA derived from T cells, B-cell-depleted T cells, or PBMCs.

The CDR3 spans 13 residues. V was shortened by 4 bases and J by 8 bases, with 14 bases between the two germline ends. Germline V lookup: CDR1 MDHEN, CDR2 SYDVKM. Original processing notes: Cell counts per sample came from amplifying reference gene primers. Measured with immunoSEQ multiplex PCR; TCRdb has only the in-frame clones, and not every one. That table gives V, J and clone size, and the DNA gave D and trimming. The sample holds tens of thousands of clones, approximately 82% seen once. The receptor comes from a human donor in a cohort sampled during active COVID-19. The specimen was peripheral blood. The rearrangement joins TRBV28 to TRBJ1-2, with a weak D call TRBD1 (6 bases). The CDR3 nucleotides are TGTGCCAGCAGTTGGGAGGGGGATACGGGCTACACCTTC. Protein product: CASSWEGDTGYTF.